These 22 T cell receptor beta chains came from one sample sequenced in a study of cytotoxic CD8 clonotypes in ibrutinib-treated CLL. The method was immunoSEQ multiplex PCR; TCRdb's version includes in-frame clones alone and lacks a portion of them. Here the sample spans over 150,000 clones, approximately 68% being singletons. This material consisted of PBMCs, taken after 24 months of ibrutinib treatment. All receptors come from a human donor with chronic lymphocytic leukemia.

The V gene is TRBV30, the J gene TRBJ2-3; possibly TRBD2 for D (5 bases). Germline V gives CDR1 GTSNPN, CDR2 SVGIG (reference sequence). V was clipped by 3 bases and J by 0 bases, with 10 bases between them. CDR3 length: 14 residues. For the CDR3, the DNA is TGTGCCTGGAGGACCGGGATTAGCACAGATACGCAGTATTTT. The encoded protein is CAWRTGISTDTQYF.

V is TRBV11-2 and J is TRBJ2-5; D uncertain. The CDR3 covers 14 residues. Trimming shortened V by 5 bases and J by 7 bases, and 17 bases separated the two germline ends. Germline values: CDR1 SGHAT, CDR2 FQNNGV. In DNA, the CDR3 is TGTGCCAGCAGCCCCGTGGGTTCATCTAGGACCCAGTACTTC. It encodes CASSPVGSSRTQYF.

The CDR3 region is CASSTRQGGLYEQYF. CDR3 sequence (DNA): TGTGCCAGTAGTACCCGACAGGGGGGATTATACGAGCAGTACTTC. The chain is built from TRBV19 and TRBJ2-7, with 9 positions matching TRBD1. Trimming at V came to 4 bases and at J to 4 bases, leaving 8 bases not matched to a gene. The CDR3 is 15 residues long. The germline V gene has CDR1 LNHDA and CDR2 SQIVND (reference sequence).

In this sample, this clone turned up once. The CDR3 sequence is CASSHGLDYEQYF. The CDR3, as DNA: TGTGCCAGCAGCCATGGACTGGACTACGAGCAGTACTTC. This chain connects TRBV7-9 to TRBJ2-7; D is possibly TRBD2 (5 bases). The CDR3 is 13 amino acids. The germline V and J ends were trimmed by 5 bases and 3 bases, with 11 bases remaining between them. Germline CDR1 and CDR2: SEHNR and FQNEAQ (reference sequence).

The chain has TRBV6-1 and TRBJ2-5; D is uncertain. The CDR3 loop spans 11 amino acids. V gave up 5 bases and J gave up 11 bases, with 12 bases separating them. Germline values: CDR1 MNHNS, CDR2 SASEGT. Here the CDR3 DNA reads TGTGCCAGCAGTTACGCGTTTGGGCAGTACTTC. Its protein is CASSYAFGQYF.

V usage is TRBV7-9 and J usage is TRBJ2-7; 8 bases are a match to TRBD1. With 6 bases clipped from V and 5 bases from J, the junction kept 9 bases outside the gene matches. Germline V lookup: CDR1 SEHNR, CDR2 FQNEAQ (reference sequence). The CDR3 runs to 14 residues. The CDR3 sequence: CASRSDRVVHEQYF. CDR3 bases: TGTGCCAGCAGATCGGACAGGGTAGTCCACGAGCAGTACTTC.

This clone has a single count. The J gene is TRBJ2-3, the V gene TRBV30; 8 nucleotides align to TRBD2. J gave up 0 bases and V 2 bases, and 4 bases lay outside the gene matches. Germline V lookup: CDR1 GTSNPN, CDR2 SVGIG (reference sequence). The CDR3 extends over 15 amino acids. CDR3 region: CAWSSASGSTDTQYF. The CDR3 DNA sequence: TGTGCCTGGAGTTCGGCTAGCGGGAGCACAGATACGCAGTATTTT.

This chain connects TRBV4-1 to TRBJ1-1, with D possibly TRBD1 on 5 matching bases. CDR3 length equals 16 residues. The ends were cut back, 0 bases at V and 5 bases at J, with 16 bases in the middle. Germline CDR1 is MGHRA and CDR2 is YSYEKL. The CDR3 region is CASSQDRFRDETEAFF. The CDR3 DNA sequence: TGCGCCAGCAGCCAAGATCGATTCAGGGATGAGACTGAAGCTTTCTTT.

This chain links TRBV6-1 with TRBJ2-3, with D unresolved. The CDR3 has 14 residues. V lost 6 bases and J 4 bases, leaving 14 bases between the germline ends. Germline CDR1 MNHNS, CDR2 SASEGT. The CDR3 nucleotides are TGTGCCAGCAGCGAAACTTGGTGGGCAGATACGCAGTATTTT. It specifies CASSETWWADTQYF.

V is TRBV11-3 and J is TRBJ2-1; 9 bases map to TRBD2. Germline loops: CDR1 SGHNT, CDR2 YENEEA. CDR3 size: 15 residues. V dropped 5 bases and J dropped 4; count of bases not matched to a gene: 6. The CDR3 loop reads CASSTGTSRYNEQFF. In DNA, the CDR3 is TGTGCCAGCAGCACCGGGACTAGCAGATACAATGAGCAGTTCTTC.

The chain has TRBV5-1 and TRBJ2-1, with D perhaps TRBD2 (6 bases). The CDR3 runs to 13 residues. V lost 1 base, J lost 6 bases, and 8 bases lay in between. Germline V lookup: CDR1 SGHRS, CDR2 YFSETQ. As DNA, the CDR3 is TGCGCCAGCAGCTTGCGGGGGAGCAATGAGCAGTTCTTC. It is translated as CASSLRGSNEQFF.

The chain has TRBV2 and TRBJ1-4; a weak D match, TRBD1 (6 bases). With 6 bases removed from V and 3 bases from J, the gap between germline ends came to 17 bases. Germline CDR1 and CDR2: SNHLY and FYNNEI. The CDR3 runs 16 residues. The CDR3 protein is CASSAVETGPNEKLFF. Here the CDR3 DNA reads TGTGCCAGCAGCGCGGTGGAAACAGGGCCTAATGAAAAACTGTTTTTT.

The chain couples TRBV6-1 to TRBJ1-1, with a possible D match to TRBD1 (5 bases). This CDR3 region has 15 residues. V was clipped by 7 bases and J by 4 bases, with 19 bases between them. Germline CDR1 is MNHNS and CDR2 is SASEGT. The CDR3 nucleotides are TGTGCCAGCACCCGAATGGGGCGATCAGGCACTGAAGCTTTCTTT. This gives the protein CASTRMGRSGTEAFF.

The chain employs TRBV2 and TRBJ2-7; D may be TRBD1 (5 bases). Germline CDR1 reads SNHLY; CDR2 reads FYNNEI. V lost 6 bases and J 1 base, leaving 13 bases between the germline ends. The CDR3 consists of 14 residues. The CDR3 region has the DNA TGTGCCAGCAGGGGGCCGGCCCCATCCTACGAGCAGTACTTC. Amino acid sequence: CASRGPAPSYEQYF.

The chain carries TRBV5-1 and TRBJ2-1, with 9 nucleotides matching TRBD2. CDR3 length: 18 amino acids. Germline V gene lookup returns CDR1 SGHRS and CDR2 YFSETQ. V was pared by 0 bases and J by 4 bases, with 11 bases of the junction left unmatched. The CDR3 coding sequence is TGCGCCAGCAGCTTGGGACTAGCGGCAGTAAAAAGGTACAATGAGCAGTTCTTC. Its translation: CASSLGLAAVKRYNEQFF.

This chain uses TRBV7-9 with TRBJ1-2; no clear D. Germline V gene lookup returns CDR1 SEHNR and CDR2 FQNEAQ (reference sequence). V shed 1 base and J shed 0 bases, with 12 bases lying between them. CDR3 length equals 16 residues. The CDR3 here is CASSLVYEIANYGYTF. The DNA of the CDR3 is TGTGCCAGCAGCTTAGTTTACGAGATTGCTAACTATGGCTACACCTTC. Combining the CDR3 with reference TRBV7-9 and TRBJ1-2 gives the whole variable domain DTGVSQNPRHKITKRGQNVTFRCDPISEHNRLYWYRQTLGQGPEFLTYFQNEAQLEKSRLLSDRFSAERPKGSFSTLEIQRTEQGDSAMYLCASSLVYEIANYGYTFGSGTRLTVV.

This chain links TRBV7-2 with TRBJ1-1; the match to TRBD1 covers 7 bases. From germline, CDR1 is SGHTA and CDR2 FQGNSA. V was clipped by 4 bases and J by 3 bases; unmatched bases: 8. CDR3 size: 15 residues. The CDR3 DNA sequence: TGTGCCAGCAGCTCTTTCAGGGGGGGGCACACTGAAGCTTTCTTT. Protein: CASSSFRGGHTEAFF.

V usage is TRBV7-2 and J usage is TRBJ2-1; D remains unclear. The V end was cut by 5 bases, the J end by 9 bases, with 17 bases between. The CDR3 is made up of 14 amino acids. In germline, CDR1 is SGHTA, CDR2 FQGNSA. The CDR3 region has the DNA TGTGCCAGCAGCCTGGTGGGTGGTGACATTGAGCAGTTCTTC. Protein product: CASSLVGGDIEQFF.

The V and J genes are TRBV7-9 and TRBJ1-1; TRBD1 might be the D (5 bases). The CDR3 consists of 14 residues. Trimming took off 0 bases at V and 3 bases at J, with 8 bases between the two ends. Germline-derived CDR1 and CDR2 are SEHNR and FQNEAQ (reference sequence). The CDR3 is CASSLAGAHTEAFF. DNA for the CDR3: TGTGCCAGCAGCTTAGCAGGGGCCCACACTGAAGCTTTCTTT.

As DNA, the CDR3 is TGTGCCAGCCAGACAGGATTCCAGGGAACTGAAGCTTTCTTT. Translated, it gives CASQTGFQGTEAFF. The genes are TRBV18 and TRBJ1-1, with a possible D match to TRBD1 (6 bases). Per the germline V gene, CDR1 is KGHSH and CDR2 is LQKENI. V lost 8 bases and J lost 5, with 18 bases in between. CDR3 length: 14 amino acids.

The chain employs TRBV7-9 and TRBJ2-7, with D possibly TRBD1 on 6 matching bases. Germline V gives CDR1 SEHNR, CDR2 FQNEAQ (reference sequence). This CDR3 has 12 residues. V was cut by 5 bases and J by 9 bases, with 14 bases left in between. The CDR3 DNA sequence: TGTGCCAGCAGCCATGACAGGCAGGGGCAGTACTTC. It translates to CASSHDRQGQYF.

The rearrangement links TRBV2 to TRBJ2-7; no firm D call. Germline values: CDR1 SNHLY, CDR2 FYNNEI. The length of the CDR3 is 14 residues. Trimming cost V 2 bases and J 3 bases, with 11 bases left between them. The CDR3 is CASSEMVRYYEQYF. The CDR3 coding sequence is TGTGCCAGCAGTGAAATGGTCAGATACTACGAGCAGTACTTC.